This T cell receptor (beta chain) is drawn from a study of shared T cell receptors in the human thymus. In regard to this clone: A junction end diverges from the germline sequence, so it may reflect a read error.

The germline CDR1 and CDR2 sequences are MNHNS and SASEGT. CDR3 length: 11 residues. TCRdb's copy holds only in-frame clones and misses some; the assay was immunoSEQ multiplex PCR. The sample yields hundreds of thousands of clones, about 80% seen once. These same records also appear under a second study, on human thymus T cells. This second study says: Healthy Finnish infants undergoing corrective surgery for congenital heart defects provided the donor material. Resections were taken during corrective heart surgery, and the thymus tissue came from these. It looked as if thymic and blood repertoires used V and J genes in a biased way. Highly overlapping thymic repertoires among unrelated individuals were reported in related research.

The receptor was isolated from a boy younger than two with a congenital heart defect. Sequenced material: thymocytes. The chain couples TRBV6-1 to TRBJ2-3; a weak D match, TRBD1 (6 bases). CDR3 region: CASSVAGEHLF. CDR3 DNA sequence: TGTGCCAGCAGTGTGGCAGGGGAACACCTTTTT.